These 25 T cell receptor beta chains were sequenced from one sample in a study of CD8 T cells in Susac syndrome. RNA, at about 0.45 to 1 ug, was reverse transcribed with random hexamers. TCRdb called the immunoSEQ multiplex PCR reads again in MiXCR, with one record for every CDR3 protein. Among about 180,000 distinct CDR3 sequences listed, around 93% were seen once. Input material: CD4+ T cells from PBMCs. Source of these receptors: a human donor with multiple sclerosis.

This clonotype has just one count. The V gene is TRBV20-1, the J gene TRBJ2-2; tentatively, D is TRBD2 (6 bases). V was shortened by 1 base and J by 6 bases, with 9 bases between the two germline ends. Germline V CDR1 and CDR2: DFQATT, SNEGSKA (reference sequence). The CDR3 totals 13 residues. CDR3 in amino acids: CSARGGAAGELFF. The CDR3 nucleotides read TGCAGTGCTAGAGGCGGGGCAGCCGGGGAGCTGTTTTTT.

The rearrangement links TRBV9 to TRBJ2-2; possibly TRBD1 for D (6 bases). V lost 0 bases to trimming and J lost 4 bases, with 19 bases between them. Germline V gene data show CDR1 as SGDLS and CDR2 as YYNGEE. The CDR3 has 18 residues. The CDR3 spells CASSVAVTGSFSTGELFF. CDR3 nucleotides: TGTGCCAGCAGCGTAGCCGTGACAGGATCCTTCTCCACCGGGGAGCTGTTTTTT.

This clonotype was seen a single time. The chain carries TRBV6-2 or TRBV6-3 and TRBJ1-5, with D hard to call. The V end was cut by 8 bases, the J end by 2 bases, with 16 bases between. In germline, CDR1 is MNHEY, CDR2 SVGEGT. This CDR3 has 15 amino acids. For the CDR3, the DNA is TGTGCCAGCGGCCAGTGGGGTACAGGCAATCAGCCCCAGCATTTT. Its protein is CASGQWGTGNQPQHF.

A single count supports this clonotype. The chain employs TRBV28 and TRBJ1-6; 9 nucleotides line up with TRBD1. The germline gives CDR1 MDHEN, CDR2 SYDVKM. The V segment lost 6 bases and the J segment 10 bases; nucleotides outside the gene matches: 7. The CDR3 contains 14 residues. The CDR3 region has the DNA TGTGCCAGCAGCTCCCCACAGGGGGCATCACCCCTCCACTTT. Protein sequence: CASSSPQGASPLHF.

To note about this clonotype: The junction differs from germline at one of its ends, possibly a read error. This chain joins TRBV7-7 and TRBJ1-1; the D is unclear. Germline V gives CDR1 SSHAT, CDR2 FNYEAQ (reference sequence). CDR3 length equals 13 residues. The CDR3 region has the DNA TGTGCTAGCAGCCTAAACAGGAACACTGAAGCTTTCTTT. Encoded protein: CASSLNRNTEAFF.

The chain carries TRBV7-3 and TRBJ2-3; D is perhaps TRBD1 (6 bases). The CDR3 runs to 13 residues. CDR1 is SGHTA, CDR2 FQGTGA, per germline. V was cut by 9 bases and J by 2 bases, with 12 bases left in between. The CDR3 nucleotides read TGTGCCAGTCAGGGGCCAAACACAGATACGCAGTATTTT. It encodes CASQGPNTDTQYF.

The chain recombines TRBV9 with TRBJ1-1; TRBD1 matches at 8 bases. Germline values: CDR1 SGDLS, CDR2 YYNGEE. The CDR3 is made up of 14 amino acids. Losses at the gene ends were 4 bases for V and 8 bases for J; bases not matched to a gene: 10. The CDR3 region is CASSFADRDGEAFF. The DNA of the CDR3 is TGTGCCAGCAGCTTTGCGGACAGGGACGGGGAAGCTTTCTTT.

The CDR3 reads CATSDPNLTGPEQYF. The DNA for the CDR3 is TGTGCCACCAGTGATCCCAACCTGACAGGCCCCGAGCAGTACTTC. The chain recombines TRBV24-1 with TRBJ2-7; weak D call: TRBD1 (6 bases). CDR1 is KGHDR and CDR2 is SFDVKD in the germline V gene. This CDR3 spans 15 amino acids. The ends were cut back, 3 bases at V and 6 bases at J, with 17 bases in the middle.

The gene calls are TRBV7-8 and TRBJ1-6, with TRBD1 as a possible D gene (5 bases). Trimming took off 1 base at V and 8 bases at J, with 15 bases between the two ends. The CDR3 has 16 amino acids. CDR1 is SGHVS and CDR2 is FQNEAQ in the germline V gene. The CDR3 region is CASSLGLVGTDSPLHF. CDR3 coding DNA: TGTGCCAGCAGCTTAGGCCTAGTGGGGACGGATTCACCCCTCCACTTT. The whole variable domain, remainder taken from reference TRBV7-8 and TRBJ1-6, is GAGVSQSPRYKVAKRGQDVALRCDPISGHVSLFWYQQALGQGPEFLTYFQNEAQLDKSGLPSDRFFAERPEGSVSTLKIQRTQQEDSAVYLCASSLGLVGTDSPLHFGNGTRLTVT.

The V call is TRBV7-9, the J call TRBJ1-5; tentative D call: TRBD1 (5 bases). The CDR3 covers 14 residues. Germline V lookup: CDR1 SEHNR, CDR2 FQNEAQ (reference sequence). V was cut by 6 bases and J by 3 bases, with 12 bases left in between. The CDR3 DNA sequence: TGTGCCAGCAGTCAGAAAGGGGCCAATCAGCCCCAGCATTTT. As protein: CASSQKGANQPQHF. Drawing the rest from reference TRBV7-9 and TRBJ1-5, the complete variable domain is DTGVSQNPRHKITKRGQNVTFRCDPISEHNRLYWYRQTLGQGPEFLTYFQNEAQLEKSRLLSDRFSAERPKGSFSTLEIQRTEQGDSAMYLCASSQKGANQPQHFGDGTRLSIL.

The chain recombines TRBV3-1 with TRBJ2-3; 11 positions agree with TRBD2. Trimming cost V 0 bases and J 3 bases; bases outside gene matches: 2. CDR1 is LGHDT, CDR2 YNNKEL, per germline (reference sequence). The CDR3 totals 16 residues. Here the CDR3 reads CASSQESSGRTDTQYF. The CDR3 DNA follows: TGTGCCAGCAGCCAAGAGTCTAGCGGGAGGACAGATACGCAGTATTTT.

Turning to this clonotype: One end of the junction is discordant with germline, which a read error may explain. The chain joins TRBV18 to TRBJ2-7; 8 bases are shared with TRBD2. The CDR3 runs to 12 residues. Germline V CDR1 and CDR2: KGHSH, LQKENI. This chain's CDR3 is CASSGGAYEQDF. Here the CDR3 DNA reads TGTGCCAGCAGCGGGGGCGCCTACGAGCAGGACTTC. Complete variable domain (other parts from reference TRBV18 and TRBJ2-7): NAGVMQNPRHLVRRRGQEARLRCSPMKGHSHVYWYRQLPEEGLKFMVYLQKENIIDESGMPKERFSAEFPKEGPSILRIQQVVRGDSAAYFCASSGGAYEQDFGPGTRLTVT.

The CDR3 coding sequence is TGCAGTGCTCCTGGGCCTGACTACAATGAGCAGTTCTTC. Protein sequence: CSAPGPDYNEQFF. The chain couples TRBV20-1 to TRBJ2-1; D not certain. CDR3 size: 13 residues. Germline assignment: CDR1 DFQATT and CDR2 SNEGSKA (reference sequence). V lost 5 bases, J lost 3 bases, and 11 bases lay in between.

The chain recombines TRBV7-8 with TRBJ2-5, with D uncertain. V was shortened by 1 base and J by 5 bases, with 14 bases between the two germline ends. The CDR3 contains 15 residues. Germline V gene data show CDR1 as SGHVS and CDR2 as FQNEAQ. The CDR3 coding sequence is TGTGCCAGCAGCTTAGTGGCAGGAGATTTGGAGACCCAGTACTTC. Amino acids: CASSLVAGDLETQYF.

The chain couples TRBV5-1 to TRBJ2-7; perhaps TRBD1 as D (6 bases). V dropped 1 base and J dropped 3 bases, with 8 bases sitting between them. This CDR3 region has 13 residues. Germline-derived CDR1 and CDR2 are SGHRS and YFSETQ. CDR3 in DNA: TGCGCCAGCAGCTTGCAGGGGAACTACGAGCAGTACTTC. Amino acids: CASSLQGNYEQYF.

This sequence joins TRBV30 and TRBJ2-2; either TRBD1 or TRBD2 may fit D (5 bases each). From germline, CDR1 is GTSNPN and CDR2 SVGIG (reference sequence). Deletions cut 2 bases from V and 0 bases from J, with 10 bases between. This CDR3 is built from 15 residues. This CDR3 reads CAWSWWGSNTGELFF. In nucleotides, the CDR3 is TGTGCCTGGAGTTGGTGGGGGTCGAACACCGGGGAGCTGTTTTTT.

V is TRBV3-1 and J is TRBJ1-2, with 8 positions matching TRBD1. The V gene end was trimmed by 6 bases and the J gene end by 7 bases; junction bases not matched to a gene: 7. Germline-derived CDR1 and CDR2 are LGHDT and YNNKEL (reference sequence). CDR3 length: 13 amino acids. In DNA form, the CDR3 reads TGTGCCAGCAGATTGACAGGGGTCGTTGGCTACACCTTC. Translation gives CASRLTGVVGYTF. The whole variable domain, filled in from reference TRBV3-1 and TRBJ1-2, reads DTAVSQTPKYLVTQMGNDKSIKCEQNLGHDTMYWYKQDSKKFLKIMFSYNNKELIINETVPNRFSPKSPDKAHLNLHINSLELGDSAVYFCASRLTGVVGYTFGSGTRLTVV.

The CDR3 nucleotides are TGTGCCAGCAGTGAAACGAGGGTAGCGGGGCCCCAGCATTTT. It codes for CASSETRVAGPQHF. This rearrangement joins TRBV2 to TRBJ1-5; D is ambiguous. V shed 2 bases and J shed 9 bases, with 14 bases lying between them. Germline assignment: CDR1 SNHLY and CDR2 FYNNEI. The CDR3 is 14 residues long.

The rearrangement uses TRBV27 and TRBJ2-5; 9 bases are a match to TRBD1. The CDR3 spans 16 residues. J gave up 4 bases and V 5 bases, and 11 bases lay outside the gene matches. Germline V CDR1 and CDR2: MNHEY, SMNVEV (reference sequence). The CDR3 protein is CASSTRQGEGGETQYF. Here the CDR3 DNA reads TGTGCCAGCAGTACCCGACAGGGGGAGGGGGGAGAGACCCAGTACTTC.

The sample holds one count of this clonotype. The chain uses TRBV6-1 and TRBJ2-2; D gene ambiguous. The CDR3 runs 14 residues. The V end was cut by 6 bases, the J end by 4 bases, with 12 bases between. Germline CDR1 reads MNHNS; CDR2 reads SASEGT. The CDR3 DNA sequence: TGTGCCAGCAGGGACCCCCAGCTCACCGGGGAGCTGTTTTTT. Translation: CASRDPQLTGELFF.

V is TRBV30 and J is TRBJ2-1; 12 bases align to TRBD2. The germline V gene encodes CDR1 GTSNPN and CDR2 SVGIG (reference sequence). Trimming took 3 bases from V and 6 from J; bases not matched to a gene: 6. This CDR3 comprises 15 residues. The CDR3 region is CAWSTGLAGLNEQFF. The DNA of the CDR3 is TGTGCCTGGAGCACGGGACTAGCGGGCCTCAATGAGCAGTTCTTC.

This CDR3 reads CASSSQGARGNTIYF. In DNA, the CDR3 is TGCGCCAGCAGCTCCCAGGGGGCGCGGGGAAACACCATATATTTT. The chain uses TRBV5-1 and TRBJ1-3, with 8 bases that match TRBD1. Losses at the gene ends were 3 bases for V and 4 bases for J; bases not matched to a gene: 6. The CDR3 is made up of 15 amino acids. Germline lookup yields CDR1 SGHRS and CDR2 YFSETQ.

The rearrangement uses TRBV3-1 and TRBJ1-2, with D maybe TRBD1 (5 bases). V lost 1 base, J lost 5 bases, and 11 bases lay in between. The CDR3 spans 14 residues. The V gene's germline CDR1 is LGHDT and CDR2 YNNKEL (reference sequence). The CDR3 loop is CASSQVPGDYGYTF. The CDR3 DNA reads TGTGCCAGCAGCCAAGTTCCGGGGGATTATGGCTACACCTTC. Supplemented by reference TRBV3-1 and TRBJ1-2, the full variable domain reads DTAVSQTPKYLVTQMGNDKSIKCEQNLGHDTMYWYKQDSKKFLKIMFSYNNKELIINETVPNRFSPKSPDKAHLNLHINSLELGDSAVYFCASSQVPGDYGYTFGSGTRLTVV.

The rearrangement links TRBV19 to TRBJ2-3; D remains unclear. Germline values: CDR1 LNHDA, CDR2 SQIVND (reference sequence). CDR3 size: 16 residues. V gave up 4 bases and J gave up 4 bases, with 18 bases separating them. The CDR3: CASSTGRGASPDTQYF. Written as DNA, the CDR3 is TGTGCCAGTAGTACAGGTCGTGGAGCGTCACCAGATACGCAGTATTTT.

The genes are TRBV20-1 and TRBJ2-1, with 9 bases that match TRBD1. V shed 3 bases and J 1 base; nucleotides not matched to a gene: 4. This CDR3 is built from 15 residues. Germline V gene sequence: CDR1 DFQATT, CDR2 SNEGSKA (reference sequence). The DNA for the CDR3 is TGCAGTGCTAGTAGACAGGGGGTTTCCTACAATGAGCAGTTCTTC. It specifies CSASRQGVSYNEQFF.